This T cell receptor (beta chain) is drawn from a study of naive and memory T cell subsets. Broader study findings: Possibly reflecting memory cells re-expressing CD45RA, a few larger clonotypes occurred in naive repertoires, especially CD8.

Both TRBC1 and TRBC2 were covered by a beta constant-region primer of two equimolar oligonucleotides. Four rounds of PCR amplified the ligated cDNA using nested alpha and beta constant-region primers plus SP2. TCRdb ran MiXCR on the UMI-ligation and nested PCR reads and lists one entry per CDR3 protein. The repertoire includes 98,000 or so distinct CDR3 sequences, 11% of them detected once, and around 0.13% sits in the top ten. Germline loops: CDR1 SGHRS, CDR2 YFSETQ. CDR3 length: 15 residues. J gave up 2 bases and V 3 bases, and 4 bases lay outside the gene matches. This clonotype has only a few counts. The antigen remains undetermined.

The TCR sequence derives from a human donor in good health. The rearrangement joins TRBV5-1 to TRBJ2-3; 9 nucleotides agree with TRBD1. Sequenced input: naive CD4+ T cells from blood. The CDR3 loop is CASSWTGAPTDTQYF. CDR3 coding DNA: TGCGCCAGCAGCTGGACAGGGGCCCCCACAGATACGCAGTATTTT.